The table lists the clone carrying this T cell receptor (beta chain) with many counts. TCR cDNA molecules each had a unique molecular identifier. MiXCR, applied by TCRdb to the 5' RACE reads, yields one record per CDR3 protein. The sample records around 110,000 distinct CDR3 sequences, approximately 12% being singletons. Noted time point: blood at routine non-recurrence follow-up after resection. Sequencing was performed on whole RNA extracted from tumor and nontumor lung tissue, or from frozen PBMC, and the material was left unsorted. This sample is part of a study of spatial heterogeneity in lung cancer. Overall study context: At a median of about 22 months after resection, follow-up PBMC samples were sequenced when available. Each distinct TCR and UMI combination averaged more than ten appearances in raw reads.

The ends were cut back, 3 bases at V and 10 bases at J, with 9 bases in the middle. The CDR3 is 12 residues long. Germline V CDR1 and CDR2: KGHDR, SFDVKD. The clonotype was recovered from a male donor with early-stage non-small cell lung cancer. This chain connects TRBV24-1 to TRBJ2-1; no clear D. The source material was PBMCs, sampled at follow-up. CDR3 coding DNA: TGTGCCACCAGTGATAACAGAGAAGAGCAGTTCTTC. It codes for CATSDNREEQFF.